This entry lists 32 T cell receptor beta chains sequenced from one sample in a study of blood T cell repertoires in COVID-19. TCRdb's copy holds only in-frame clones and misses some; the assay was immunoSEQ multiplex PCR. Of about 220,000 clones listed, 80% to 90% are singletons. Material for sequencing was peripheral blood. The receptors were sampled from a man in his forties or fifties who had recovered from COVID-19.

This chain links TRBV6-6 with TRBJ2-5; 7 bases are shared with TRBD2. CDR3 length: 13 amino acids. V shed 6 bases, J shed 5 bases, and the junction held 6 bases outside the gene matches. Germline V gene data show CDR1 as MNHNY and CDR2 as SVGAGI (reference sequence). The CDR3: CASRDAGDETQYF. In DNA form, the CDR3 reads TGTGCCAGCAGGGACGCGGGAGACGAGACCCAGTACTTC.

The chain has TRBV7-2 and TRBJ2-1, with TRBD2 identical over 8 bases. The trim removed 2 bases at V and 7 bases at J, leaving 7 bases unmatched. From germline, CDR1 is SGHTA and CDR2 FQGNSA. The CDR3 has 15 amino acids. The DNA for the CDR3 is TGTGCCAGCAGCTTACGGTTTAGCGGGAATAATGAGCAGTTCTTC. It codes for CASSLRFSGNNEQFF.

The chain recombines TRBV6-1 with TRBJ2-3; 10 nucleotides align to TRBD2. V shed 3 bases, J shed 4 bases, and the junction held 10 bases outside the gene matches. The CDR3 extends over 17 amino acids. Germline CDR1 reads MNHNS; CDR2 reads SASEGT. CDR3 DNA sequence: TGTGCCAGCAGTGAGGTCCCTAGCGGGAGTGGCCCAGATACGCAGTATTTT. Its translation: CASSEVPSGSGPDTQYF.

The rearrangement links TRBV7-9 to TRBJ1-1; 7 bases align to TRBD1. The CDR3 totals 14 residues. Trimming took 5 bases from V and 3 from J; bases not matched to a gene: 6. Germline V gene sequence: CDR1 SEHNR, CDR2 FQNEAQ (reference sequence). The chain's CDR3 is CASSHRGGDTEAFF. CDR3 sequence (DNA): TGTGCCAGCAGCCACAGGGGTGGGGACACTGAAGCTTTCTTT.

The chain is built from TRBV27 and TRBJ2-7; 10 positions match TRBD2. Germline V gene data show CDR1 as MNHEY and CDR2 as SMNVEV (reference sequence). The CDR3 has 15 residues. V trimming: 3 bases; J trimming: 4 bases; junction bases outside the gene matches: 6. CDR3 sequence (DNA): TGTGCCAGCAGTTTCTCTAGCGGGAGTTCATACGAGCAGTACTTC. Its translation is CASSFSSGSSYEQYF.

The CDR3 loop is CASSSRTGGANVLTF. In nucleotides, the CDR3 is TGTGCCAGTAGTTCCCGGACAGGCGGGGCCAACGTCCTGACTTTC. V and J are TRBV19 and TRBJ2-6; 7 bases agree with TRBD1. J gave up 4 bases and V 5 bases, and 5 bases lay outside the gene matches. The length of the CDR3 is 15 residues. The germline gives CDR1 LNHDA, CDR2 SQIVND (reference sequence).

The rearrangement links TRBV7-2 to TRBJ2-7; 13 bases are a match to TRBD2. Germline CDR1 reads SGHTA; CDR2 reads FQGNSA. J gave up 4 bases and V 3 bases, and 0 bases lay outside the gene matches. The CDR3 consists of 14 residues. CDR3 DNA sequence: TGTGCCAGCAGCTTGACTAGCGGGAGGTACGAGCAGTACTTC. Its translation is CASSLTSGRYEQYF. The entire variable domain, with the rest obtained from reference TRBV7-2 and TRBJ2-7, is as follows: GAGVSQSPSNKVTEKGKDVELRCDPISGHTALYWYRQSLGQGLEFLIYFQGNSAPDKSGLPSDRFSAERTGGSVSTLTIQRTQQEDSAVYLCASSLTSGRYEQYFGPGTRLTVT.

The chain couples TRBV3-1 (or the pseudogene TRBV3-2) to TRBJ1-1, with TRBD1 matching over 9 bases. The germline CDR1 and CDR2 sequences are LGHDT and YNNKEL (reference sequence). J lost 1 base, V lost 4 bases, and 4 bases had no gene match. This CDR3 region has 15 residues. The CDR3 is CASSPSTGGNTEAFF. For the CDR3, the DNA is TGTGCCAGCAGCCCGTCGACAGGGGGGAACACTGAAGCTTTCTTT.

The rearrangement joins TRBV24-1 to TRBJ2-7; 12 bases are shared with TRBD1. The germline V gene encodes CDR1 KGHDR and CDR2 SFDVKD. J lost 5 bases, V lost 3 bases, and 4 bases had no gene match. The CDR3 consists of 15 residues. The CDR3 sequence is CATSDSGTGGNEQYF. Written as DNA, the CDR3 is TGTGCCACCAGTGATAGCGGGACAGGGGGCAACGAGCAGTACTTC.

The V call is TRBV30, the J call TRBJ2-1; 10 bases agree with TRBD2. The CDR3 has 16 residues. The junction had 9 bases not matched to a gene; V was cut back by 2 bases and J by 5 bases. Germline V gene sequence: CDR1 GTSNPN, CDR2 SVGIG (reference sequence). The CDR3 DNA follows: TGTGCCTGGAGTTCGCCCCGGACTAGCGGTAACAATGAGCAGTTCTTC. Translation: CAWSSPRTSGNNEQFF.

The chain uses TRBV5-1 and TRBJ2-5; D remains unclear. CDR3 length: 14 amino acids. Trimming took 0 bases from V and 2 from J, leaving 8 bases between them. The germline gives CDR1 SGHRS, CDR2 YFSETQ. CDR3 coding DNA: TGCGCCAGCAGCTTGGCCTTCAGACAAGAGACCCAGTACTTC. Its translation is CASSLAFRQETQYF.

The chain couples TRBV6-1 to TRBJ2-5; 13 bases agree with TRBD2. This CDR3 is built from 18 residues. Germline CDR1 reads MNHNS; CDR2 reads SASEGT. The trim removed 2 bases at V and 2 bases at J, leaving 8 bases unmatched. The CDR3 coding sequence is TGTGCCAGCAGTGAACGACTAGCGGGAGGCGGAGGGCAAGAGACCCAGTACTTC. This sequence encodes CASSERLAGGGGQETQYF.

This chain joins TRBV5-1 and TRBJ1-1; 10 bases fit TRBD1. The V segment lost 0 bases and the J segment 2 bases; nucleotides outside the gene matches: 7. The V gene's germline CDR1 is SGHRS and CDR2 YFSETQ. This CDR3 is built from 17 residues. The CDR3 loop reads CASSLDGDRGPNTEAFF. The CDR3 region has the DNA TGCGCCAGCAGCTTGGACGGGGACAGGGGCCCAAACACTGAAGCTTTCTTT. Drawing the rest from reference TRBV5-1 and TRBJ1-1, the complete variable domain is KAGVTQTPRYLIKTRGQQVTLSCSPISGHRSVSWYQQTPGQGLQFLFEYFSETQRNKGNFPGRFSGRQFSNSRSEMNVSTLELGDSALYLCASSLDGDRGPNTEAFFGQGTRLTVV.

DNA of the CDR3: TGTGCCAGCAGCTTGGCCTCGCGGGAGTCCATTGGCTACACCTTC. Its translation: CASSLASRESIGYTF. This chain uses TRBV5-4 with TRBJ1-2; D gene ambiguous. This CDR3 spans 15 amino acids. Germline-derived CDR1 and CDR2 are SGHNT and YYREEE (reference sequence). The germline V and J ends were trimmed by 0 bases and 7 bases, with 16 bases remaining between them.

The chain is built from TRBV5-4 and TRBJ2-5; D call uncertain. The CDR3 length is 14 residues. V gave up 2 bases and J gave up 0 bases, with 8 bases separating them. Germline V lookup: CDR1 SGHNT, CDR2 YYREEE (reference sequence). CDR3: CASSFSQNQETQYF. The CDR3 DNA reads TGTGCCAGCAGCTTCAGTCAAAACCAAGAGACCCAGTACTTC. Full variable domain (missing parts from reference TRBV5-4 and TRBJ2-5): ETGVTQSPTHLIKTRGQQVTLRCSSQSGHNTVSWYQQALGQGPQFIFQYYREEENGRGNFPPRFSGLQFPNYSSELNVNALELDDSALYLCASSFSQNQETQYFGPGTRLLVL.

This clone was seen a single time. This sequence joins TRBV27 and TRBJ2-2; TRBD2 matches at 8 bases. J was trimmed by 6 bases and V by 4 bases; bases with no gene match: 13. The germline V gene has CDR1 MNHEY and CDR2 SMNVEV (reference sequence). The CDR3 extends over 17 amino acids. CDR3 coding DNA: TGTGCCAGCAGTTGGATTTCCCGGGAGGGAAGGGCCGGGGAGCTGTTTTTT. Amino acid sequence: CASSWISREGRAGELFF.

The chain carries TRBV2 and TRBJ1-5; 10 nucleotides line up with TRBD1. With 7 bases clipped from V and 6 bases from J, the junction kept 9 bases outside the gene matches. There are 15 residues in the CDR3. The V gene's germline CDR1 is SNHLY and CDR2 FYNNEI. CDR3: CASTRDRGIGQPQHF. For the CDR3, the DNA is TGTGCCAGCACTCGGGACAGGGGTATCGGTCAGCCCCAGCATTTT.

This clone has just one count. This rearrangement joins TRBV11-2 to TRBJ2-7, with D perhaps TRBD2 (6 bases). Germline V gives CDR1 SGHAT, CDR2 FQNNGV. The CDR3 has 12 residues. Trimming removed 5 bases from V and 3 bases from J, with 8 bases in between. The CDR3 is CASSPDYYEQYF. The DNA of the CDR3 is TGTGCCAGCAGCCCGGACTACTACGAGCAGTACTTC.

V gene TRBV5-1 combines with J gene TRBJ2-1; 7 bases match TRBD1. The CDR3 loop spans 13 amino acids. The trim removed 3 bases at V and 6 bases at J, leaving 3 bases unmatched. The germline V gene encodes CDR1 SGHRS and CDR2 YFSETQ. This CDR3 is CASSSGDSNEQFF. The DNA of the CDR3 is TGCGCCAGCAGCTCAGGGGACAGCAATGAGCAGTTCTTC.

The V call is TRBV27, the J call TRBJ2-1; D not certain. Germline V CDR1 and CDR2: MNHEY, SMNVEV (reference sequence). This CDR3 has 14 amino acids. V gave up 6 bases and J gave up 3 bases, with 12 bases separating them. This CDR3 is CASRPPADYNEQFF. Here the CDR3 DNA reads TGTGCCAGCAGACCCCCCGCGGACTACAATGAGCAGTTCTTC.

The gene calls are TRBV5-1 and TRBJ2-3; maybe TRBD1 (6 bases). The CDR3 extends over 14 amino acids. The V and J ends lost 5 bases and 0 bases respectively, with 10 bases between them. Germline CDR1 and CDR2: SGHRS and YFSETQ. The DNA of the CDR3 is TGCGCCAGCAGGTCCACAGGGAGCACAGATACGCAGTATTTT. Translated: CASRSTGSTDTQYF.

CDR3 in amino acids: CAWSVQGARAPFF. The CDR3 DNA reads TGTGCCTGGAGTGTTCAGGGGGCGCGGGCTCCTTTCTTT. The genes are TRBV30 and TRBJ1-1, with 8 nucleotides matching TRBD1. This CDR3 spans 13 amino acids. From germline, CDR1 is GTSNPN and CDR2 SVGIG (reference sequence). Trimming removed 0 bases from V and 12 bases from J; junction bases left unmatched: 9.

V gene TRBV11-2 combines with J gene TRBJ2-7, with D uncertain. This CDR3 has 15 residues. Trimming removed 5 bases from V and 0 bases from J, with 14 bases in between. Per germline, CDR1 SGHAT and CDR2 FQNNGV. In DNA form, the CDR3 reads TGTGCCAGCAGCCGTATCCATACCGGCTCCTACGAGCAGTACTTC. This sequence encodes CASSRIHTGSYEQYF.

V and J are TRBV3-1 (or the pseudogene TRBV3-2) and TRBJ2-1, with 7 bases that match TRBD2. From germline, CDR1 is LGHDT and CDR2 YNNKEL (reference sequence). The J segment lost 2 bases and the V segment lost 6 bases, leaving 7 bases of the junction unmatched. The CDR3 totals 15 residues. The CDR3 loop reads CASSPSGNTYNEQFF. The DNA of the CDR3 is TGTGCCAGCAGTCCCAGCGGGAACACCTACAATGAGCAGTTCTTC.

The chain is built from TRBV19 and TRBJ1-5, with a tentative D call TRBD1 (5 bases). Per germline, CDR1 LNHDA and CDR2 SQIVND (reference sequence). V lost 3 bases, J lost 0 bases, and 18 bases lay in between. The CDR3 runs to 18 residues. The CDR3 region has the DNA TGTGCCAGTAGTATGAGGCGGTCGGGGGGATATAGCAATCAGCCCCAGCATTTT. Translated: CASSMRRSGGYSNQPQHF.

The genes are TRBV19 and TRBJ1-5; 8 nucleotides line up with TRBD1. This CDR3 is 14 amino acids long. V lost 6 bases to trimming and J lost 7 bases; unmatched junction nucleotides: 8. Germline V gives CDR1 LNHDA, CDR2 SQIVND (reference sequence). CDR3 nucleotide sequence: TGTGCCAGTAGCCCCGGGACAGGCGCGCAGCCCCAGCATTTT. This codes for CASSPGTGAQPQHF.

CDR3 residues: CASSATSGRGNEQFF. DNA for the CDR3: TGTGCCAGCAGCGCGACTAGCGGGAGGGGCAATGAGCAGTTCTTC. The chain is built from TRBV9 and TRBJ2-1; 14 bases are shared with TRBD2. Germline CDR1 SGDLS, CDR2 YYNGEE. The junction had 2 bases not matched to a gene; V was cut back by 3 bases and J by 6 bases. The CDR3 runs to 15 residues.

The genes are TRBV18 and TRBJ2-5; 7 bases align to TRBD1. The CDR3 has 15 amino acids. J lost 4 bases, V lost 1 base, and 6 bases had no gene match. Germline CDR1 is KGHSH and CDR2 is LQKENI. This CDR3 is CASSPRSGGAETQYF. The CDR3 nucleotides read TGTGCCAGCTCACCACGATCAGGGGGAGCAGAGACCCAGTACTTC.

The rearrangement links TRBV2 to TRBJ2-5; 8 nucleotides match TRBD1. Germline V CDR1 and CDR2: SNHLY, FYNNEI. V was clipped by 7 bases and J by 4 bases; unmatched bases: 8. This CDR3 has 14 residues. The chain's CDR3 is CASIMTGAGETQYF. The DNA of the CDR3 is TGTGCCAGCATTATGACAGGGGCCGGAGAGACCCAGTACTTC.

The chain uses TRBV6-5 and TRBJ1-4; D is perhaps TRBD1 (5 bases). CDR1 MNHEY and CDR2 SVGAGI come from the germline V gene. The ends were cut back, 5 bases at V and 14 bases at J, with 15 bases in the middle. The CDR3 totals 12 residues. CDR3 region: CASSPGLKKLFF. CDR3 bases: TGTGCCAGCAGTCCGGGACTGAAGAAGCTGTTTTTT.

The chain recombines TRBV30 with TRBJ1-6, with D maybe TRBD1 (6 bases). Germline CDR1 reads GTSNPN; CDR2 reads SVGIG (reference sequence). This CDR3 is 16 amino acids long. Trimming stripped 2 bases from V and 12 bases from J, with 23 bases between. CDR3 bases: TGTGCCTGGAGTCTCAAGACAGGACGAGACCATATACCCCTCCACTTT. Translated, it gives CAWSLKTGRDHIPLHF.

The chain links TRBV6-6 to TRBJ2-7; 15 bases match TRBD2. Trimming took 5 bases from V and 1 from J; bases not matched to a gene: 9. CDR1 and CDR2 (germline): MNHNY, SVGAGI (reference sequence). The CDR3 runs to 18 residues. The DNA for the CDR3 is TGTGCCAGCAGTCTGGCAGGGACTAGCGGGAGGTTATCCTACGAGCAGTACTTC. Its protein product is CASSLAGTSGRLSYEQYF.